The 3 T cell receptor beta chains below were found in one sample sequenced in a study of shared clonotypes between healthy human individuals. The naive CD8 fraction comprised CD45RO-negative cells positively selected for CCR7 and excluded terminally differentiated effector memory CD45RA+ cells. Only in-frame clones appear in the TCRdb table, and some are missing; sequencing was by immunoSEQ multiplex PCR. The table shows 2 million or so clones, with about 95% occurring only once. Sequencing used naive CD8+ T cells sorted from blood. These receptor sequences come from a man between 18 and 35 years old in good health.

This chain uses TRBV5-1 with TRBJ1-1; D remains ambiguous. The germline V gene encodes CDR1 SGHRS and CDR2 YFSETQ. This CDR3 spans 14 amino acids. Between the trimmed V and J ends, which lost 4 bases and 1 base, there was a span of 11 bases. The CDR3, as DNA: TGCGCCAGCAGCGTTGGTTATTCGAACACTGAAGCTTTCTTT. It specifies CASSVGYSNTEAFF.

The V gene is TRBV6-5, the J gene TRBJ2-1, with D uncertain. CDR3 length equals 12 residues. Germline assignment: CDR1 MNHEY and CDR2 SVGAGI. The V gene lost 5 bases and the J gene lost 6 bases, with 8 bases spanning the gap. CDR3 protein: CASSQDLNEQFF. CDR3 coding DNA: TGTGCCAGCAGTCAGGACCTCAATGAGCAGTTCTTC.

The chain uses TRBV7-6 and TRBJ2-7; perhaps D is TRBD1 or TRBD2 (5 bases each). The V end was cut by 5 bases, the J end by 5 bases, with 16 bases between. Looked up from germline, CDR1 is SGHVS and CDR2 is FNYEAQ. This CDR3 comprises 14 residues. CDR3 DNA: TGTGCCAGCAGCCCGAGGGACGGCCAAGACGAGCAGTACTTC. Its protein is CASSPRDGQDEQYF.